These T cell receptor beta chains were read from a single sample in a study of shared clonotypes between healthy human individuals. Generated by immunoSEQ multiplex PCR, the TCRdb table keeps only in-frame clones and is missing some. Seen here are about 2.5 million clones, 85% to 95% observed once, and the top ten hold 0.3% to 0.4%. Sequencing input: naive CD4+ T cells from PBMCs. The receptor source for this set is a man aged 18-30 years in good health. Some clones in this sample may be carry-over from other donors' samples. The CDR3 runs from the conserved cysteine through the conserved F or W. The order of the fields is D gene, J gene, V gene, clone size, CDR3 protein, CDR3 DNA. The D gene is left open where the match is weak. Expanded clones are given a class, and other clones once, few, many or no size at all.

d_gene: .; j_gene: TRBJ2-5; v_gene: TRBV20-1; abundance: .; CDR3aa: CSAPRGETQYF; CDR3nt: TGCAGTGCGCCTCGGGGGGAGACCCAGTACTTC
d_gene: .; j_gene: TRBJ1-4; v_gene: TRBV29-1; abundance: few; CDR3aa: CSVGSPGLGTNEKLFF; CDR3nt: TGCAGCGTTGGTTCCCCGGGGCTCGGAACTAATGAAAAACTGTTTTTT
d_gene: .; j_gene: TRBJ2-6; v_gene: TRBV9; abundance: once; CDR3aa: CASSVEDTRSGANVLTF; CDR3nt: TGTGCCAGCAGCGTAGAAGACACACGCTCTGGGGCCAACGTCCTGACTTTC
d_gene: TRBD2; j_gene: TRBJ2-5; v_gene: TRBV9; abundance: .; CDR3aa: CASSMGLAGPETQYF; CDR3nt: TGTGCCAGCAGCATGGGACTAGCGGGACCCGAGACCCAGTACTTC
d_gene: .; j_gene: TRBJ2-1; v_gene: TRBV14; abundance: .; CDR3aa: CASSSISPLRANEQFF; CDR3nt: TGTGCCAGCAGCTCCATAAGCCCACTGCGGGCCAATGAGCAGTTCTTC
d_gene: TRBD2; j_gene: TRBJ2-5; v_gene: TRBV18; abundance: .; CDR3aa: CASSPGLAGFQETQYF; CDR3nt: TGTGCCAGCTCACCAGGCCTAGCGGGATTCCAAGAGACCCAGTACTTC
d_gene: .; j_gene: TRBJ1-1; v_gene: TRBV6-1; abundance: .; CDR3aa: CASRRGMNTEAFF; CDR3nt: TGTGCCAGCAGGAGGGGAATGAACACTGAAGCTTTCTTT
d_gene: .; j_gene: TRBJ2-3; v_gene: TRBV11-3; abundance: .; CDR3aa: CASRKREQDTQYF; CDR3nt: TGTGCCAGCAGAAAAAGGGAGCAGGATACGCAGTATTTT
d_gene: .; j_gene: TRBJ2-5; v_gene: TRBV2; abundance: .; CDR3aa: CASAAPLGPPETQYF; CDR3nt: TGTGCCAGCGCCGCCCCCCTGGGGCCCCCAGAGACCCAGTACTTC
d_gene: .; j_gene: TRBJ1-2; v_gene: TRBV28; abundance: .; CDR3aa: CASSLGAGVWGYTF; CDR3nt: TGTGCCAGCAGTTTAGGGGCAGGGGTTTGGGGCTACACCTTC
d_gene: .; j_gene: TRBJ1-2; v_gene: TRBV5-4; abundance: .; CDR3aa: CASSQGGNGYGYTF; CDR3nt: TGTGCCAGCTCCCAGGGAGGGAATGGCTATGGCTACACCTTC
d_gene: .; j_gene: TRBJ1-4; v_gene: TRBV30; abundance: few; CDR3aa: CAWSSEPNREREKLFF; CDR3nt: TGTGCCTGGAGTTCAGAGCCCAATCGAGAAAGAGAAAAACTGTTTTTT
d_gene: .; j_gene: TRBJ1-2; v_gene: TRBV28; abundance: .; CDR3aa: CASSAPGGGDGYTF; CDR3nt: TGTGCCAGCAGTGCACCCGGCGGGGGCGATGGCTACACCTTC
d_gene: .; j_gene: TRBJ1-5; v_gene: TRBV7-9; abundance: .; CDR3aa: CASSPLGTGGIQPQHF; CDR3nt: TGTGCCAGCAGCCCATTGGGTACGGGTGGGATTCAGCCCCAGCATTTT
d_gene: .; j_gene: TRBJ2-7; v_gene: TRBV28; abundance: .; CDR3aa: CASSFFDRAREQYF; CDR3nt: TGTGCCAGCAGTTTTTTTGATCGGGCGCGAGAGCAGTACTTC
d_gene: .; j_gene: TRBJ2-3; v_gene: TRBV27; abundance: .; CDR3aa: CASGAAFTDTQYF; CDR3nt: TGTGCCAGCGGAGCGGCCTTCACAGATACGCAGTATTTT
d_gene: TRBD2; j_gene: TRBJ2-2; v_gene: TRBV4-1; abundance: .; CDR3aa: CASSPRLAGLITGELFF; CDR3nt: TGCGCCAGCAGCCCCCGACTAGCGGGACTCATCACCGGGGAGCTGTTTTTT
d_gene: TRBD2; j_gene: TRBJ2-1; v_gene: TRBV7-9; abundance: .; CDR3aa: CASNYGGRSDEQFF; CDR3nt: TGTGCCAGCAATTACGGCGGGAGGTCCGATGAGCAGTTCTTC
d_gene: TRBD2; j_gene: TRBJ2-7; v_gene: TRBV5-1; abundance: .; CDR3aa: CASSLGVISRELPYEQYF; CDR3nt: TGCGCCAGCAGCTTGGGGGTGATTTCGCGGGAGTTACCGTACGAGCAGTACTTC
d_gene: TRBD2; j_gene: TRBJ2-1; v_gene: TRBV5-4; abundance: .; CDR3aa: CASSTGVERVSGDEQFF; CDR3nt: TGTGCCAGCAGCACCGGAGTTGAGCGGGTGAGCGGGGATGAGCAGTTCTTC
d_gene: .; j_gene: TRBJ1-2; v_gene: TRBV7-9; abundance: .; CDR3aa: CASSLLGDYGYTF; CDR3nt: TGTGCCAGCAGCTTGTTGGGGGACTATGGCTACACCTTC
d_gene: .; j_gene: TRBJ1-6; v_gene: TRBV18; abundance: .; CDR3aa: CASLQGLNSPLHF; CDR3nt: TGTGCCAGTCTCCAGGGGCTTAATTCACCCCTCCACTTT
d_gene: .; j_gene: TRBJ1-5; v_gene: TRBV30; abundance: .; CDR3aa: CAWSVRGGNQPQHF; CDR3nt: TGTGCCTGGAGTGTACGGGGGGGCAATCAGCCCCAGCATTTT
d_gene: .; j_gene: TRBJ1-1; v_gene: TRBV28; abundance: .; CDR3aa: CASSLRRGTEAFF; CDR3nt: TGTGCCAGCAGTTTGCGAAGGGGCACTGAAGCTTTCTTT
d_gene: TRBD2; j_gene: TRBJ2-1; v_gene: TRBV27; abundance: .; CDR3aa: CASSTLAGAHNEQFF; CDR3nt: TGTGCCAGCAGTACATTAGCGGGAGCCCACAATGAGCAGTTCTTC
d_gene: .; j_gene: TRBJ1-1; v_gene: TRBV4-3; abundance: .; CDR3aa: CASSQVLGSEAFF; CDR3nt: TGCGCCAGCAGCCAAGTACTAGGGAGTGAAGCTTTCTTT
d_gene: TRBD1; j_gene: TRBJ1-5; v_gene: TRBV28; abundance: .; CDR3aa: CASRLTGAGQPQHF; CDR3nt: TGTGCCAGCAGACTGACAGGGGCTGGTCAGCCCCAGCATTTT
d_gene: .; j_gene: TRBJ1-2; v_gene: TRBV5-1; abundance: .; CDR3aa: CASSPISGYGYTF; CDR3nt: TGCGCCAGCAGCCCCATTTCTGGCTATGGCTACACCTTC
d_gene: TRBD1; j_gene: TRBJ1-2; v_gene: TRBV28; abundance: .; CDR3aa: CASSIPGQGNYGYTF; CDR3nt: TGTGCCAGCAGCATACCGGGACAGGGTAACTATGGCTACACCTTC
d_gene: .; j_gene: TRBJ1-2; v_gene: TRBV12-5; abundance: .; CDR3aa: CASGLGHLGGYTF; CDR3nt: TGTGCTAGTGGTTTGGGGCACCTGGGGGGCTACACCTTC
d_gene: .; j_gene: TRBJ1-2; v_gene: TRBV7-2; abundance: .; CDR3aa: CASSRGEIYIDYGYTF; CDR3nt: TGTGCCAGCAGCCGAGGGGAGATCTATATTGACTATGGCTACACCTTC
d_gene: .; j_gene: TRBJ2-7; v_gene: TRBV29-1; abundance: .; CDR3aa: CSVRISGKYEQYF; CDR3nt: TGCAGCGTCCGGATCTCCGGGAAGTACGAGCAGTACTTC
d_gene: .; j_gene: TRBJ1-1; v_gene: TRBV7-9; abundance: .; CDR3aa: CASSLDPKLNTEAFF; CDR3nt: TGTGCCAGCAGCTTAGATCCGAAACTGAACACTGAAGCTTTCTTT